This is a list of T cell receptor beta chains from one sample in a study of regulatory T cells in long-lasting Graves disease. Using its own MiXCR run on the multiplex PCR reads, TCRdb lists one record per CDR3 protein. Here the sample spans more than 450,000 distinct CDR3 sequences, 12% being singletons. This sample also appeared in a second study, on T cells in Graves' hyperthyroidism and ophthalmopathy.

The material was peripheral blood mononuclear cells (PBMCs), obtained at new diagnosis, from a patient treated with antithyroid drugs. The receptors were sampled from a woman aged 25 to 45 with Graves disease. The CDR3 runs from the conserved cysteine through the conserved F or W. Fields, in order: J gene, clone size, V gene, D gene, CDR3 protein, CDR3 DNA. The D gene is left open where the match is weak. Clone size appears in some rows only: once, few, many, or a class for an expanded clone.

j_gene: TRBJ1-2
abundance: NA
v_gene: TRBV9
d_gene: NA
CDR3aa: CASSAGTYTRGGYTF
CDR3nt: TGTGCCAGCAGCGCTGGGACCTACACTCGGGGAGGCTACACCTTC

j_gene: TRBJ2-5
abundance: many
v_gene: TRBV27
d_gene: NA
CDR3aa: CASRSGLYQETQYF
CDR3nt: TGTGCCAGCAGATCGGGACTGTACCAAGAGACCCAGTACTTC

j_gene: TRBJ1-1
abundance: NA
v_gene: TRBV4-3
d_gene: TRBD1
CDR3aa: CASSTRQGRNTEAFF
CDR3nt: TGCGCCAGCAGCACCCGACAGGGGAGGAACACTGAAGCTTTCTTT

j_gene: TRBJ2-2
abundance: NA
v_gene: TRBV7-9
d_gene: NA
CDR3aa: CASSFWTPPGELFF
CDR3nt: TGTGCCAGCAGCTTTTGGACTCCTCCCGGGGAGCTGTTTTTT

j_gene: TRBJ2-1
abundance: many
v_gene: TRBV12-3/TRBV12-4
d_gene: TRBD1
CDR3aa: CASRARTGYNEQFF
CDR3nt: TGTGCCAGCAGGGCTCGGACAGGGTACAATGAGCAGTTCTTC

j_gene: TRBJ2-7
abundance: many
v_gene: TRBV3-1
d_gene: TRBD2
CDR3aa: CASSQVNRGLPPYEQYF
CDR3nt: TGTGCCAGCAGCCAAGTTAATCGGGGACTACCGCCCTACGAGCAGTACTTC

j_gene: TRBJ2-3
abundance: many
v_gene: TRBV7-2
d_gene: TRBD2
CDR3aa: CASGRGGPADTQYF
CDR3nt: TGTGCCAGCGGACGGGGAGGGCCCGCAGATACGCAGTATTTT

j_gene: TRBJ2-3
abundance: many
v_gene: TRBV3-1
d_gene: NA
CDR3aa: CASSRALATDTQYF
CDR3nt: TGTGCCAGCAGCCGAGCCCTAGCAACAGATACGCAGTATTTT

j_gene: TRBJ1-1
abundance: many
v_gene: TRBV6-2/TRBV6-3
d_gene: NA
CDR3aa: CASIPRQGRSAFF
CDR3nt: TGTGCCAGCATCCCACGGCAGGGGCGGTCCGCTTTCTTT

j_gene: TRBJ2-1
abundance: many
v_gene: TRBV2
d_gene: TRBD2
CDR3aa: CASRAGTSGHNEQFF
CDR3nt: TGTGCCAGCAGGGCCGGGACTAGCGGACACAATGAGCAGTTCTTC

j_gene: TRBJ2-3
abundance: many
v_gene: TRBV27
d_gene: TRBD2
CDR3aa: CASPRRTSGRPTDTQYF
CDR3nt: TGTGCCAGCCCTCGAAGGACTAGCGGGAGACCCACAGATACGCAGTATTTT

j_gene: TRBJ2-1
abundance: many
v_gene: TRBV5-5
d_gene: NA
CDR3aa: CASSLIVNEQFF
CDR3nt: TGTGCCAGCAGCTTGATTGTGAATGAGCAGTTCTTC

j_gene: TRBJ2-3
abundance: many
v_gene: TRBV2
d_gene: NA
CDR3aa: CASSGGDLHTDTQYF
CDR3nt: TGTGCCAGCAGTGGTGGGGACCTTCACACAGATACGCAGTATTTT

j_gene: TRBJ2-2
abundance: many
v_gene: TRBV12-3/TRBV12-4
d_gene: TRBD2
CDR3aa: CASSLAPGLAKPGELFF
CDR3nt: TGTGCCAGCAGTTTAGCCCCGGGACTAGCGAAACCCGGGGAGCTGTTTTTT

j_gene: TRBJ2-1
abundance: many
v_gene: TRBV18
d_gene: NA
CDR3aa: CASSPLVQGEQFF
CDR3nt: TGTGCCAGCTCACCACTAGTTCAGGGTGAGCAGTTCTTC

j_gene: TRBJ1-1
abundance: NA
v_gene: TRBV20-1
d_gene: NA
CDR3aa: CSARVQGGGENTEAFF
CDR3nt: TGCAGTGCTAGAGTTCAGGGTGGGGGAGAGAACACTGAAGCTTTCTTT

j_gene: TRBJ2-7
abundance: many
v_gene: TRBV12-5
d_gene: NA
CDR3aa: CASGLVTGLLAYEQYF
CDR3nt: TGTGCTAGTGGTTTGGTCACGGGCCTACTCGCCTACGAGCAGTACTTC

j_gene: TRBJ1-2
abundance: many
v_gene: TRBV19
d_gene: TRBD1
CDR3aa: CASETGTANYGYTF
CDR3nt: TGTGCCAGCGAGACCGGGACAGCTAACTATGGCTACACCTTC

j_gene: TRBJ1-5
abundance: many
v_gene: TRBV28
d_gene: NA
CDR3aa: CASSLKNQPQHF
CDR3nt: TGTGCCAGCAGCTTAAAAAACCAGCCCCAGCATTTT

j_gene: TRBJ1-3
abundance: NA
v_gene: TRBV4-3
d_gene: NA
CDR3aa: CASSQGVGSGNTIYF
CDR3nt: TGCGCCAGCAGCCAAGGTGTGGGTTCTGGAAACACCATATATTTT

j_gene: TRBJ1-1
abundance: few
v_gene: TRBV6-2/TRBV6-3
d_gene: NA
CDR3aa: CASSLPGDDTEAFF
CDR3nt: TGTGCCAGCAGCCTTCCCGGGGACGACACTGAAGCTTTCTTT

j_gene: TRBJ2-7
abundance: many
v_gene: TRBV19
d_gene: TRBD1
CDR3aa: CASSMGTGFYEQYF
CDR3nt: TGTGCCAGTAGTATGGGGACAGGATTCTACGAGCAGTACTTC

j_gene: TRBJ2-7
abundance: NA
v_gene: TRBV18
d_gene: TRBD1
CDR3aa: CASSDGTGLSYEQYF
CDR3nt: TGTGCCAGCTCGGACGGGACAGGGCTCTCCTACGAGCAGTACTTC

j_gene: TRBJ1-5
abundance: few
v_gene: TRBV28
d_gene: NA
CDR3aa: CASSLDYRARRANQPQHF
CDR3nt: TGTGCCAGCAGTCTGGATTACAGGGCTCGAAGAGCAAATCAGCCCCAGCATTTT

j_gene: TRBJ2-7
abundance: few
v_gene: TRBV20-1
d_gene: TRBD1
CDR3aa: CSARDRDSSYEQYF
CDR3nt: TGCAGTGCTAGAGATAGGGACAGCTCCTACGAGCAGTACTTC

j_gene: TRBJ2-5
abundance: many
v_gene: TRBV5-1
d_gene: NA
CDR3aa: CASSLDSGVGETQYF
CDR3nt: TGCGCCAGCAGCTTGGATTCAGGGGTAGGGGAGACCCAGTACTTC

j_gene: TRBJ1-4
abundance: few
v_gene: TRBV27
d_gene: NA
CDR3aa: CASSDSTNEKLFF
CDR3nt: TGTGCCAGCAGCGACTCAACTAATGAAAAACTGTTTTTT

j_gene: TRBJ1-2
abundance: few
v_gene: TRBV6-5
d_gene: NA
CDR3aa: CASSYLGQLYGYTF
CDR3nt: TGTGCCAGCAGTTACCTAGGACAGCTCTATGGCTACACCTTC

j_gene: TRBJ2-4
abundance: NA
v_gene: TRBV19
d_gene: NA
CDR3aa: CASSLQGQMGNIQYF
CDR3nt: TGTGCCAGTAGTCTACAAGGACAGATGGGAAACATTCAGTACTTC

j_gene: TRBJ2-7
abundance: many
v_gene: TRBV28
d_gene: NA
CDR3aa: CASSFRKRVSSYEQYF
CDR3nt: TGTGCCAGCAGTTTTCGGAAAAGGGTGAGCTCCTACGAGCAGTACTTC

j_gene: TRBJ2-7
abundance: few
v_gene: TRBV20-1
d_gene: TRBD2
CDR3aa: CSASQGTIYEQYF
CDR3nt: TGCAGTGCTAGCCAAGGGACTATCTACGAGCAGTACTTC

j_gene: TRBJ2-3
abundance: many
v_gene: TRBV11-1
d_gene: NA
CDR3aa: CASSLGEDTQYF
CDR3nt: TGTGCCAGCAGCTTGGGAGAAGATACGCAGTATTTT

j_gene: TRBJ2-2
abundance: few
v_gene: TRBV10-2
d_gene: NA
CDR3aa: CASRRDVTRVGELFF
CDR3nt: TGCGCCAGCAGGAGGGATGTAACGCGCGTCGGGGAGCTGTTTTTT

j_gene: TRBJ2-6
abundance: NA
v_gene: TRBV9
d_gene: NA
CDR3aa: CASSAFRVAHSGANVLTF
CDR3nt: TGTGCCAGCTCCGCCTTCAGGGTCGCCCACTCTGGGGCCAACGTCCTGACTTTC

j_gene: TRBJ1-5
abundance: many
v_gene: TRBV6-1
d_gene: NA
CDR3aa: CASSAEIRQVWEPQHF
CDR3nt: TGTGCCAGCAGTGCGGAGATCCGCCAGGTTTGGGAGCCCCAGCATTTT

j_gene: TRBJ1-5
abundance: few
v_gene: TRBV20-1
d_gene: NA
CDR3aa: CSARKDSSNQPQHF
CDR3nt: TGCAGTGCTAGGAAGGACAGTAGCAATCAGCCCCAGCATTTT

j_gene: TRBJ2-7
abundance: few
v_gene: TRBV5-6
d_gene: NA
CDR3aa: CASSSLENEQYF
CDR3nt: TGTGCCAGCAGCTCCTTGGAGAACGAGCAGTACTTC

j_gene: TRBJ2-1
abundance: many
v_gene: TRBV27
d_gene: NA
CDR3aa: CASSPLTGFLTSGGKNEQFF
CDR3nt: TGTGCCAGCAGTCCGTTGACAGGGTTTCTTACTAGCGGAGGGAAAAATGAGCAGTTCTTC

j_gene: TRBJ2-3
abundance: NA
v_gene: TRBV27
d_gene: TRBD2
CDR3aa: CASSFPGGTQYF
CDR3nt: TGTGCCAGCAGTTTTCCCGGGGGGACGCAGTATTTT

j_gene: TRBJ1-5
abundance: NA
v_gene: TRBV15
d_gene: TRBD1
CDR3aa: CATSRVRDRALYSNQPQHF
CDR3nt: TGTGCCACCAGCAGGGTCCGGGACAGGGCGCTTTATAGCAATCAGCCCCAGCATTTT

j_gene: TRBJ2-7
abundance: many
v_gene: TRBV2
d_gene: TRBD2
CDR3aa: CASSEARGSYEQYF
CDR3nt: TGTGCCAGCAGTGAAGCGCGGGGGTCCTACGAGCAGTACTTC

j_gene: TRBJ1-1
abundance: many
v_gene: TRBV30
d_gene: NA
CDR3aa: CAWSATRQTEAFF
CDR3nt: TGTGCCTGGAGTGCCACAAGACAAACTGAAGCTTTCTTT

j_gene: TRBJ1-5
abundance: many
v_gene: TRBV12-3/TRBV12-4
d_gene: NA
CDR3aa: CASSLTQAVNQPQHF
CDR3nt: TGTGCCAGCAGTTTAACCCAGGCGGTCAATCAGCCCCAGCATTTT

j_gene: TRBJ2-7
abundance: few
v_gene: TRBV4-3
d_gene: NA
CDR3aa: CASSQDVSRIDYEQYF
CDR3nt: TGCGCCAGCAGCCAAGATGTCTCACGGATCGACTACGAGCAGTACTTC

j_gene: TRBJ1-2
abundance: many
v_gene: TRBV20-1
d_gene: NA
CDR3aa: CSARDPTVNYGYTF
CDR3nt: TGCAGTGCTAGAGACCCGACAGTCAATTATGGCTACACCTTC

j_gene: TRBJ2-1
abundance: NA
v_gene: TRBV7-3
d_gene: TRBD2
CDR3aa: CASSEGLAGVDEQFF
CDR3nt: TGTGCCAGCAGCGAGGGACTAGCGGGAGTCGATGAGCAGTTCTTC

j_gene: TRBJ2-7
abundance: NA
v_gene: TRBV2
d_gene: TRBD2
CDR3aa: CASSLRTSGDSYEQYF
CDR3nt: TGTGCCAGCAGTCTCCGGACTAGCGGGGATTCCTACGAGCAGTACTTC

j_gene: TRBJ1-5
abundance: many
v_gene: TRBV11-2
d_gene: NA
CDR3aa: CASSPAGREHQPQHF
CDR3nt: TGTGCCAGCAGCCCGGCCGGACGAGAACATCAGCCCCAGCATTTT

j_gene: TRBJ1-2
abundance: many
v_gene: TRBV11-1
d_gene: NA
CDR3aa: CASAPSAGYGYTF
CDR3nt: TGTGCCAGCGCGCCGTCGGCGGGCTATGGCTACACCTTC

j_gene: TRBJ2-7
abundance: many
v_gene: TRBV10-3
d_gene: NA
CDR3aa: CAISQDLRLHEQYF
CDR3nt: TGTGCCATCAGTCAAGACCTCAGACTCCACGAGCAGTACTTC

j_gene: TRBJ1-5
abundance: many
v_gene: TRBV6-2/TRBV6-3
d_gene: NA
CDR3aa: CASSYSTSNQPQHF
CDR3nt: TGTGCCAGCAGTTACTCGACCAGCAATCAGCCCCAGCATTTT

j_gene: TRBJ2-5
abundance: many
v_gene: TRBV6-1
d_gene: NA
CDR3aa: CASSGLRTQYF
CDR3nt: TGTGCCAGCAGTGGACTCAGGACCCAGTACTTC

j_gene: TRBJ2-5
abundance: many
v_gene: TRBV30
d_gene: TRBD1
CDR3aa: CASAGGGEKTQYF
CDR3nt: TGTGCCTCCGCAGGGGGCGGAGAAAAGACCCAGTACTTC

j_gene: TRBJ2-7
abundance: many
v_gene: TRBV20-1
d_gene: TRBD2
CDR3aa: CSAPGLAVVSSYEQYF
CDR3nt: TGCAGTGCCCCGGGACTAGCGGTTGTAAGCTCCTACGAGCAGTACTTC

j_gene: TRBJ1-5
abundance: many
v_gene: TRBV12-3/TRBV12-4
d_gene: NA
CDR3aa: CASSLQENQPQHF
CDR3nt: TGTGCCAGCAGTTTACAGGAAAATCAGCCCCAGCATTTT

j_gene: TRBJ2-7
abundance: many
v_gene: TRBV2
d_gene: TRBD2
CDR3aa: CASSVSGVLSYEQYF
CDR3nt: TGTGCCAGCAGTGTTAGCGGGGTCCTCTCCTACGAGCAGTACTTC

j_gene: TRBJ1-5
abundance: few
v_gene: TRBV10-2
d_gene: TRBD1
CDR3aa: CASIADRGNQPQHF
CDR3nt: TGCGCCAGCATCGCGGACAGGGGCAATCAGCCCCAGCATTTT

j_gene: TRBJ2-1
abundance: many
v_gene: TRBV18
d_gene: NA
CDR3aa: CASSPASVRKDEQFF
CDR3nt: TGTGCCAGCTCACCAGCTAGCGTGCGGAAGGATGAGCAGTTCTTC

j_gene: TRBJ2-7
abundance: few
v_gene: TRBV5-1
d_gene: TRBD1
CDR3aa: CASSSGQGQYF
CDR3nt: TGCGCCAGCAGCTCCGGACAGGGACAGTACTTC